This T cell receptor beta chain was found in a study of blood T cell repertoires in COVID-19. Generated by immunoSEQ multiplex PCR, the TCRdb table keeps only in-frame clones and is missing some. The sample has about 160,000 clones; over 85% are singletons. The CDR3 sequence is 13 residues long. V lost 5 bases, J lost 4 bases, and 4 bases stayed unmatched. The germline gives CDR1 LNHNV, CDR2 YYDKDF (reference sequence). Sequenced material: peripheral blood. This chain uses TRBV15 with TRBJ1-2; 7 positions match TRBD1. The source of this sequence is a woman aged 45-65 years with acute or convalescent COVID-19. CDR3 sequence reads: CATSGDRFYGYTF. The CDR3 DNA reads TGTGCCACCAGCGGGGACAGATTCTATGGCTACACCTTC. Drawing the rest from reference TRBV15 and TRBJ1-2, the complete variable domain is DAMVIQNPRYQVTQFGKPVTLSCSQTLNHNVMYWYQQKSSQAPKLLFHYYDKDFNNEADTPDNFQSRRPNTSFCFLDIRSPGLGDTAMYLCATSGDRFYGYTFGSGTRLTVV.